This entry describes one TCR beta chain. Its target is unknown. This specimen belongs to a study of monozygotic twins with inflammatory bowel disease. Findings of the study overall: Healthy co-twins showed greater TCRbeta diversity (inverse Simpson) than IBD patients. Lower sharing of clonotypes with other individuals was seen in IBD patients than in healthy twins. This was most marked in patients showing signs of disease activity.

Across eight separate reactions for each sample, cDNA was made. TCRdb re-analyzed the 5' RACE reads; it lists each CDR3 protein once, without DNA. Its table records fewer than 550,000 distinct CDR3 sequences. This CDR3 spans 16 amino acids. CDR1 and CDR2 (germline): LNHDA, SQIVND (reference sequence). V gene TRBV19 combines with J gene TRBJ2-1; TCRdb proposes TRBD2, but this gene call is untestable without DNA. The clonotype was recovered from a human donor with ulcerative colitis or Crohn's disease, or a healthy co-twin of an affected twin (not recorded which). Sequencing input: blood. CDR3 sequence: CASSSGLAGVSNEQFF.